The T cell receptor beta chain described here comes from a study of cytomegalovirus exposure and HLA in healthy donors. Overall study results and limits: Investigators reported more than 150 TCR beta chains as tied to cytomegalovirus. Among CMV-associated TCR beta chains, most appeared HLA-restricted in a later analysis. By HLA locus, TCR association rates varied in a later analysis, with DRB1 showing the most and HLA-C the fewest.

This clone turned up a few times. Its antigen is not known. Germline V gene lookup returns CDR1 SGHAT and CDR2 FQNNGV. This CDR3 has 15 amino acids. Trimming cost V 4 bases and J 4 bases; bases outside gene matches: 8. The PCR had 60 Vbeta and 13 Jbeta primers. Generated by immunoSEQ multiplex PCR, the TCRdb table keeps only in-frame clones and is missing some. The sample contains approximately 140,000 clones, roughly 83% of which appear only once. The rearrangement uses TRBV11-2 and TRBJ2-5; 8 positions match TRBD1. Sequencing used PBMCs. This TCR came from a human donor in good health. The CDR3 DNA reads TGTGCCAGCAGCTCGGGACAGGTCGAGGGAGAGACCCAGTACTTC. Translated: CASSSGQVEGETQYF.